The T cell receptor (beta chain) described here comes from a study of spatial heterogeneity in lung cancer. Study-wide findings and caveats: Tumor mutation counts were tracked by expanded intratumoral alpha and beta TCR counts.

Carried by each TCR cDNA molecule was a unique molecular identifier. Each CDR3 protein gets one entry after TCRdb re-called the 5' RACE reads with MiXCR. Of 900 to 1,500 distinct CDR3 sequences listed, about 32% are singletons. Details on this clonotype: No antigen is known for it. This beta chain was picked up by a library intended for alpha chains and is off target, so its count carries little meaning.

Time point here: sample taken at primary tumor resection. The cohort: around 79 early-stage, untreated non-small cell lung cancer patients. Unsorted whole RNA from tumor, nontumor lung or frozen PBMC underwent sequencing. This CDR3 is 11 amino acids long. Germline V gene sequence: CDR1 SQVTM, CDR2 ANQGSEA. V was clipped by 4 bases and J by 6 bases, with 7 bases between them. The origin of this receptor is a male donor with early-stage non-small cell lung cancer. The V gene is TRBV29-1, the J gene TRBJ2-1, with unresolved D. This specimen consisted of lung tumor tissue, obtained at surgery. CDR3: CSVVRSNEQFF. The DNA for the CDR3 is TGCAGCGTTGTGCGGAGCAATGAGCAGTTCTTC.